This record concerns one T cell receptor (beta chain) sequence. This clonotype has a count of ten or more. Its antigen target is currently unknown. Base-call qualities are not available, and no considerably larger clone is one nucleotide away. The receptor library was made with PCR. TCRdb names Illumina HiSeq 2500 as the instrument used. TCR library preparation used molecular barcoding, with unique molecular identifiers applied to normalize quantification of the TCRbeta repertoire. TCRdb trimmed public reads at Q25 via fastp, called clones via MiXCR and kept in-frame beta chains. Here each entry gathers all rows of one CDR3 protein and keeps the most common genes and DNA. Recorded for this sample are about 110,000 distinct CDR3 sequences; about a tenth of them occurred a single time. The top ten clonotypes cover under 40% of the sample. The data belong to a study of T-cell reconstitution after alpha-beta-depleted transplantation in children (dated by TCRdb to the mid-2010s). For the wider study: Using TCR repertoire profiling, the study quantitatively followed how T-cell immune reconstitution unfolded in children after TCRalphabeta/CD19-depleted allogeneic hematopoietic cell transplantation.

Points the paper makes about the study in general: Over subsequent months, a decline in hyperexpanded clone frequencies was noted, and after one year, T-cell counts and TCRbeta diversity were mostly ascribed to newly produced T cells. In some patients, high TCRbeta diversity at day 60 was attributed to recipient T cells and intrathymic progenitors that had survived conditioning. The apparently early recovery of alphabetaT-cell counts about two months after transplant reportedly depended on only several hundred rapidly expanded clones that came from non-depleted graft cells.

Per the publication, the treatment or condition label means: allogeneic hematopoietic cell transplantation with graft depleted of TCRalphabeta T cells and CD19 B cells. TCRalphabeta/CD19-depleted allogeneic hematopoietic cell grafts were given to the transplant recipients, all of whom were children. This TCR was sampled from a boy aged 2 to 10 with acute lymphoblastic leukemia, due to receive a stem cell transplant. This specimen consisted of PBMCs, obtained before TCRalphabeta/CD19-depleted stem cell transplant.

The sequenced DNA: TGTGCCAGCAGTTGGGATAGCAGGGCCGGGGAGCTGTTTTTT. Translated, this is CASSWDSRAGELFF. The chain joins TRBV12-3 or TRBV12-4 to TRBJ2-2, with a tentative D gene TRBD1 over 5 matching bases. Between the V and J ends, shortened by 4 bases and 6 bases respectively, the junction contains 12 bases. Measured from the cysteine to the phenylalanine, the CDR3 is 14 residues long. Only the CDR3 part of the read is kept: 42 bases, read in frame from the first base.